Below, 26 T cell receptor beta chains from the same sample are listed, as sequenced in a study of OX40 agonist ivuxolimab in advanced cancers. Some clones are missing from TCRdb's copy, which holds only in-frame ones; the method was immunoSEQ multiplex PCR. The table records tens of thousands of clones, 85% of them present only once. The sequencing used CD4+ or CD8+ T cells sorted from blood, collected in a trial of the OX40 agonist ivuxolimab. These receptor sequences come from an adult with an advanced solid tumor such as melanoma, head and neck, liver or kidney cancer.

This chain joins TRBV9 and TRBJ1-2; possibly TRBD1 for D (5 bases). V was cut by 0 bases and J by 4 bases, with 10 bases left in between. There are 14 residues in the CDR3. Germline V gives CDR1 SGDLS, CDR2 YYNGEE. The CDR3 region is CASSVARGGYGYTF. Here the CDR3 DNA reads TGTGCCAGCAGCGTAGCGAGGGGTGGCTATGGCTACACCTTC.

V gene TRBV11-3 combines with J gene TRBJ2-3; 11 positions match TRBD2. The CDR3 consists of 16 residues. Germline V gene data show CDR1 as SGHNT and CDR2 as YENEEA. V dropped 6 bases and J dropped 2; count of bases not matched to a gene: 7. CDR3 loop: CASSFNSGGATDTQYF. For the CDR3, the DNA is TGTGCCAGCAGTTTTAATAGCGGGGGGGCCACAGATACGCAGTATTTT.

This clone was observed once. The chain links TRBV18 to TRBJ2-2; 10 bases map to TRBD1. Germline V lookup: CDR1 KGHSH, CDR2 LQKENI. V was pared by 6 bases and J by 4 bases, with 11 bases of the junction left unmatched. The CDR3 spans 17 residues. Written as DNA, the CDR3 is TGTGCCAGCTCCCTCTCCGGGACAGGGGACGCCACCGGGGAGCTGTTTTTT. This sequence encodes CASSLSGTGDATGELFF.

The DNA of the CDR3 is TGTGCCAGCAGCTTATCTGGACCAGACGACTACGAGCAGTACTTC. It is translated as CASSLSGPDDYEQYF. The V call is TRBV7-6, the J call TRBJ2-7, with D unclear. The germline V and J ends were trimmed by 2 bases and 3 bases, with 14 bases remaining between them. CDR1 SGHVS and CDR2 FNYEAQ come from the germline V gene. This CDR3 has 15 residues. The full variable domain, rest sourced from reference TRBV7-6 and TRBJ2-7, is GAGVSQSPRYKVTKRGQDVALRCDPISGHVSLYWYRQALGQGPEFLTYFNYEAQQDKSGLPNDRFSAERPEGSISTLTIQRTEQRDSAMYRCASSLSGPDDYEQYFGPGTRLTVT.

The rearrangement links TRBV21-1 to TRBJ2-3; the table's D call of TRBD1 was not tested on the DNA. TRBV21-1 is classified as a pseudogene. The CDR3 has 15 amino acids. CDR3 residues: CASSKEFPRRDTQYF. The CDR3 coding sequence is TGTGCCAGCAGCAAAGAATTTCCTCGCAGGGATACGCAGTATTTT.

This clone was found a few times. V is TRBV6-1 and J is TRBJ1-5, with D uncertain. Germline V gene sequence: CDR1 MNHNS, CDR2 SASEGT. Between the trimmed V and J ends, which lost 2 bases and 0 bases, there was a span of 11 bases. The CDR3 consists of 16 residues. The CDR3 protein is CASSEILSYSNQPQHF. The CDR3 DNA sequence: TGTGCCAGCAGTGAAATACTAAGTTATAGCAATCAGCCCCAGCATTTT.

The chain recombines TRBV9 with TRBJ2-6; D is possibly TRBD1 (5 bases). The CDR3 runs 16 residues. Germline V gene data show CDR1 as SGDLS and CDR2 as YYNGEE. V was shortened by 3 bases and J by 0 bases, with 10 bases between the two germline ends. Written as DNA, the CDR3 is TGTGCCAGCAGCGCCCAACAGGTCTCTGGGGCCAACGTCCTGACTTTC. Translation gives CASSAQQVSGANVLTF.

This clone was observed once. The chain combines TRBV2 with TRBJ2-5; 13 nucleotides line up with TRBD2. The trim removed 6 bases at V and 5 bases at J, leaving 9 bases unmatched. The germline gives CDR1 SNHLY, CDR2 FYNNEI. This CDR3 has 16 amino acids. In nucleotides, the CDR3 is TGTGCCAGCAGCTCCGGGACTAGCGGGGCGGTTGAGACCCAGTACTTC. Translated, it gives CASSSGTSGAVETQYF.

The genes are TRBV30 and TRBJ1-6, with 8 bases that match TRBD1. Trimming at V came to 1 base and at J to 1 base, leaving 6 bases not matched to a gene. Germline-derived CDR1 and CDR2 are GTSNPN and SVGIG (reference sequence). CDR3 length: 17 residues. The CDR3 protein is CAWSGDRLSSYNSPLHF. In DNA, the CDR3 is TGTGCCTGGAGTGGGGACAGGCTCTCGTCCTATAATTCACCCCTCCACTTT.

The V and J genes are TRBV9 and TRBJ2-6; the D call may be TRBD1 or TRBD2 (5 bases each). The CDR3 length is 20 residues. Germline assignment: CDR1 SGDLS and CDR2 YYNGEE. V dropped 0 bases and J dropped 0 bases, with 19 bases sitting between them. The CDR3 DNA is TGTGCCAGCAGCGTAGCCCCCGACAGAGGGCCTTACTCTGGGGCCAACGTCCTGACTTTC. The encoded protein is CASSVAPDRGPYSGANVLTF.

This clone was observed a handful of times. The V and J genes are TRBV6-1 and TRBJ1-5; D remains ambiguous. Germline CDR1 reads MNHNS; CDR2 reads SASEGT. The CDR3 spans 17 residues. V lost 0 bases and J 2 bases, leaving 14 bases between the germline ends. In nucleotides, the CDR3 is TGTGCCAGCAGTGAAGCGGGGTACTATGTAGGCAATCAGCCCCAGCATTTT. This gives the protein CASSEAGYYVGNQPQHF.

The V and J genes are TRBV4-1 and TRBJ1-1; TRBD1 might be the D (5 bases). The CDR3 extends over 15 amino acids. Deletions cut 3 bases from V and 5 bases from J, with 16 bases between. In germline, CDR1 is MGHRA, CDR2 YSYEKL. CDR3 bases: TGCGCCAGCAGCCACCCGGGGGGGATATCGACTGAAGCTTTCTTT. Translating it yields CASSHPGGISTEAFF.

The V and J genes are TRBV5-6 and TRBJ1-4; unclear D gene. The germline V and J ends were trimmed by 0 bases and 4 bases, with 7 bases remaining between them. CDR3 length: 14 residues. CDR1 and CDR2 (germline): SGHDT, YYEEEE. The CDR3, as DNA: TGTGCCAGCAGCTTGGATTTCGGTAATGAAAAACTGTTTTTT. Amino acid sequence: CASSLDFGNEKLFF. Filled out from reference TRBV5-6 and TRBJ1-4, the complete variable domain reads DAGVTQSPTHLIKTRGQQVTLRCSPKSGHDTVSWYQQALGQGPQFIFQYYEEEERQRGNFPDRFSGHQFPNYSSELNVNALLLGDSALYLCASSLDFGNEKLFFGSGTQLSVL.

The V gene is TRBV11-3, the J gene TRBJ2-3; no reliable D call. The CDR3 contains 13 residues. Trimming left V 3 bases short and J 4 bases short, with 8 bases between. CDR1 and CDR2 (germline): SGHNT, YENEEA. CDR3 in amino acids: CASSFIGPDTQYF. The CDR3 DNA reads as TGTGCCAGCAGCTTTATTGGTCCAGATACGCAGTATTTT.

This clone occurred once. The V call is TRBV29-1, the J call TRBJ1-4; the D is unclear. CDR3 length equals 13 residues. In germline, CDR1 is SQVTM, CDR2 ANQGSEA. V gave up 7 bases and J gave up 3 bases, with 12 bases separating them. CDR3: CSAQASANEKLFF. CDR3 coding DNA: TGCAGCGCCCAGGCTTCGGCTAATGAAAAACTGTTTTTT.

The rearrangement uses TRBV6-1 and TRBJ2-7, with D possibly being TRBD1 or TRBD2 (5 bases each). Germline assignment: CDR1 MNHNS and CDR2 SASEGT. The CDR3 runs to 14 residues. V dropped 3 bases and J dropped 5 bases, with 14 bases sitting between them. CDR3 region: CASSEGDFRHEQYF. The CDR3 coding sequence is TGTGCCAGCAGTGAGGGGGATTTCCGCCACGAGCAGTACTTC.

This chain joins TRBV19 and TRBJ2-6; 7 bases fit TRBD1. The V segment lost 4 bases and the J segment 0 bases; nucleotides outside the gene matches: 3. The CDR3 loop spans 16 amino acids. The germline V gene has CDR1 LNHDA and CDR2 SQIVND (reference sequence). The CDR3 sequence is CASSTGQHSGANVLTF. The CDR3 DNA reads as TGTGCCAGTAGTACGGGACAGCACTCTGGGGCCAACGTCCTGACTTTC.

The chain combines TRBV11-2 with TRBJ1-5, with 9 positions matching TRBD1. V lost 5 bases, J lost 6 bases, and 8 bases stayed unmatched. The CDR3 covers 15 residues. CDR1 is SGHAT, CDR2 FQNNGV, per germline. The CDR3 DNA reads TGTGCCAGCAGCCGAGGACAGGGGATGGGTCAGCCCCAGCATTTT. This encodes CASSRGQGMGQPQHF. Drawing the rest from reference TRBV11-2 and TRBJ1-5, the complete variable domain is EAGVAQSPRYKIIEKRQSVAFWCNPISGHATLYWYQQILGQGPKLLIQFQNNGVVDDSQLPKDRFSAERLKGVDSTLKIQPAKLEDSAVYLCASSRGQGMGQPQHFGDGTRLSIL.

The V call is TRBV5-1, the J call TRBJ2-2, with D possibly matching TRBD2 (5 bases). Germline V gene sequence: CDR1 SGHRS, CDR2 YFSETQ. This CDR3 is 16 amino acids long. V lost 2 bases to trimming and J lost 8 bases, with 19 bases between them. CDR3 loop: CASSFDGDPTTGELFF. The CDR3 DNA sequence: TGCGCCAGCAGCTTTGACGGGGATCCGACGACGGGGGAGCTGTTTTTT.

This chain links TRBV20-1 with TRBJ1-1; D possibly corresponds to TRBD1 (6 bases). Looked up from germline, CDR1 is DFQATT and CDR2 is SNEGSKA (reference sequence). The CDR3 covers 11 residues. V was clipped by 6 bases and J by 4 bases, with 9 bases between them. For the CDR3, the DNA is TGCAGTGCGGGAGGGGGCACTGAAGCTTTCTTT. Translating gives CSAGGGTEAFF.

The gene calls are TRBV7-3 and TRBJ2-2; D is uncertain. CDR3 length: 15 amino acids. Trimming took off 2 bases at V and 6 bases at J, with 13 bases between the two ends. CDR1 is SGHTA and CDR2 is FQGTGA in the germline V gene. CDR3 sequence reads: CASSLFGPTAGELFF. The CDR3 nucleotides read TGTGCCAGCAGCTTATTCGGACCGACCGCCGGGGAGCTGTTTTTT.

The chain carries TRBV5-1 and TRBJ2-3; D unclear. The CDR3 sequence is 14 residues long. Per the germline V gene, CDR1 is SGHRS and CDR2 is YFSETQ. The ends were cut back, 0 bases at V and 0 bases at J, with 5 bases in the middle. The CDR3: CASSLVASTDTQYF. For the CDR3, the DNA is TGCGCCAGCAGCTTGGTGGCTAGCACAGATACGCAGTATTTT.

The chain is built from TRBV6-5 and TRBJ2-7; TRBD1 agrees at 8 bases. CDR1 is MNHEY, CDR2 SVGAGI, per germline. With V trimmed by 2 bases and J by 4 bases, 7 bases remained unmatched. The CDR3 consists of 15 residues. CDR3 residues: CASSYRGQGAYEQYF. In DNA form, the CDR3 reads TGTGCCAGCAGTTACCGAGGACAGGGAGCGTACGAGCAGTACTTC.

The chain is built from TRBV13 and TRBJ1-1; no definite D call. This CDR3 region has 15 residues. V was cut by 3 bases and J by 4 bases, with 15 bases left in between. Germline V gene data show CDR1 as PRHDT and CDR2 as FYEKMQ (reference sequence). The CDR3 coding sequence is TGTGCCAGCAGCTTGAGTCGGGGAATAACCACTGAAGCTTTCTTT. Translation gives CASSLSRGITTEAFF.

The CDR3 DNA sequence: TGTGCCAGCACCCCTCGGGGGGCTCTTTACGAGCAGTACTTC. Amino acid sequence: CASTPRGALYEQYF. The V call is TRBV2, the J call TRBJ2-7; D is perhaps TRBD2 (7 bases). The germline V gene encodes CDR1 SNHLY and CDR2 FYNNEI. The CDR3 has 14 residues. V shed 7 bases and J shed 4 bases, with 17 bases lying between them.

The chain joins TRBV5-8 to TRBJ1-2; tentatively, D is TRBD1 (5 bases). Trimming pared 0 bases from V and 8 bases from J, leaving 20 bases between. CDR3 length equals 16 residues. In germline, CDR1 is SGHTS, CDR2 YDEGEE. The CDR3 DNA follows: TGTGCCAGCAGCTTGGAGCGACAGTGGGTAGGAAGGGGCTACACCTTC. It yields the protein CASSLERQWVGRGYTF. The variable domain in full, completed from reference TRBV5-8 and TRBJ1-2, reads EAGVTQSPTHLIKTRGQQATLRCSPISGHTSVYWYQQALGLGLQFLLWYDEGEERNRGNFPPRFSGRQFPNYSSELNVNALELEDSALYLCASSLERQWVGRGYTFGSGTRLTVV.